This T cell receptor beta chain derives from a study of cytomegalovirus exposure and HLA in healthy donors. Study in general: A subsequent analysis reported that the 110 or so validation repertoires were produced on the same platform that had also been used for the 666 first-cohort repertoires. Study-wide results and caveats: Despite most TCR sequences being rare, some public TCRs occurred in many donors. It was found in a later analysis that first-cohort TCR clusters tended to co-occur in the 130 or so validation repertoires.

In its sample, this clone was seen a few times. Its cognate antigen is unknown. Some clones are missing from TCRdb's copy, which holds only in-frame ones; the method was immunoSEQ multiplex PCR. Of some 140,000 clones listed, roughly four fifths are singletons. The donors were in the approximately 110-subject validation cohort; that cohort was separate from the approximately 700-subject first cohort. The sequence derives from a woman in her twenties or thirties in good health and CMV-seronegative. Source material: PBMCs.

Here the CDR3 DNA reads TGTGCCTGGAGTATCGGCACAGGCAGGAGTGAAGCTTTCTTT. This codes for CAWSIGTGRSEAFF. This chain uses TRBV30 with TRBJ1-1; D possibly corresponds to TRBD1 (5 bases). Germline lookup yields CDR1 GTSNPN and CDR2 SVGIG (reference sequence). The CDR3 spans 14 residues. Deletions cut 2 bases from V and 7 bases from J, with 17 bases between.